This T cell receptor (beta chain) is from a study of T cell responses to AZD1222 COVID-19 vaccine. Whole-study findings and limits: Spike-specific TCR breadth and depth rose after two AZD1222 doses.

Researchers grouped second doses given at about 4 or about 12 weeks into one pool. Data came from immunoSEQ multiplex PCR; TCRdb stores just in-frame clones and leaves some out. The table records about 270,000 clones, roughly 93% of them present only once. Worth noting for this clone: The antigen is unknown.

This CDR3 has 14 residues. V was cut by 6 bases and J by 0 bases, with 12 bases left in between. The V gene's germline CDR1 is SGHAT and CDR2 FQNNGV. Sequenced material: peripheral blood, taken 28 days after the second AZD1222 dose. This sequence was found in an adult who received the AZD1222 COVID-19 vaccine. The chain joins TRBV11-2 to TRBJ2-7; D gene uncertain. CDR3 sequence: CASRKLDGSYEQYF. DNA for the CDR3: TGTGCCAGCAGAAAGTTGGACGGCTCCTACGAGCAGTACTTC.